The 26 T cell receptor beta chains listed next were all sequenced from one sample in a study of lymphopenia after photon versus proton radiotherapy. The protocol was immunoSEQ multiplex PCR, while the TCRdb copy is restricted to in-frame clones and leaves out a portion. The sample shows 25,000 to 30,000 clones, roughly 89% of them seen only once. The sample here was peripheral blood, taken from a patient treated with proton-based radiotherapy. These receptors were collected from a woman in her sixties or seventies with cholangiocarcinoma. Some clones in this sample may be carry-over from other donors' samples.

V and J are TRBV7-2 and TRBJ2-6; the D gene could be TRBD1 or TRBD2 (5 bases each). The CDR3 totals 16 residues. CDR1 and CDR2 from the germline V gene are SGHTA and FQGNSA. V was shortened by 1 base and J by 2 bases, with 9 bases between the two germline ends. The DNA for the CDR3 is TGTGCCAGCAGCTTAGTGGGGGTTGCTGGGGCCAACGTCCTGACTTTC. Amino acids: CASSLVGVAGANVLTF.

This chain connects TRBV10-2 to TRBJ2-2; D unresolved. The germline V gene has CDR1 WSHSY and CDR2 SAAADI. Trimming pared 2 bases from V and 6 bases from J, leaving 7 bases between. The CDR3 consists of 13 residues. In DNA, the CDR3 is TGCGCCAGCAGTGAGGACCCCGCCGGGGAGCTGTTTTTT. Its translation: CASSEDPAGELFF.

DNA for the CDR3: TGTGCCAGCAGACCCGGTGCGAATCAGCCCCAGCATTTT. Amino acids: CASRPGANQPQHF. The genes are TRBV6-6 and TRBJ1-5, with D unresolved. This CDR3 comprises 13 residues. Germline values: CDR1 MNHNY, CDR2 SVGAGI (reference sequence). V was pared by 6 bases and J by 4 bases, with 10 bases between.

V gene TRBV6-5 combines with J gene TRBJ1-3; D ambiguous. CDR3 length: 15 amino acids. The V end lost 0 bases, the J end lost 2 bases, and 8 bases lay between the germline ends. Germline V gene sequence: CDR1 MNHEY, CDR2 SVGAGI. The CDR3 here is CASSYSFQTGNTIYF. The CDR3 DNA sequence: TGTGCCAGCAGTTACTCATTTCAGACTGGAAACACCATATATTTT.

The chain joins TRBV7-9 to TRBJ2-7, with 9 nucleotides matching TRBD1. CDR3 size: 15 residues. The trim removed 6 bases at V and 7 bases at J, leaving 13 bases unmatched. In germline, CDR1 is SEHNR, CDR2 FQNEAQ (reference sequence). CDR3 sequence: CASSHYRGPSREQYF. CDR3 DNA: TGTGCCAGCAGTCACTACAGGGGGCCTTCGAGGGAGCAGTACTTC.

The chain links TRBV7-8 to TRBJ1-1; 12 positions agree with TRBD1. Looked up from germline, CDR1 is SGHVS and CDR2 is FQNEAQ. V trimming: 2 bases; J trimming: 1 base; junction bases outside the gene matches: 2. The CDR3 has 16 amino acids. The CDR3, as DNA: TGTGCCAGCAGCTTAAGGGACAGGGGGCCGAACACTGAAGCTTTCTTT. It codes for CASSLRDRGPNTEAFF.

The chain joins TRBV4-2 to TRBJ1-4, with 7 bases lining up with TRBD1. This CDR3 has 18 residues. The V segment lost 0 bases and the J segment 3 bases; nucleotides outside the gene matches: 10. Germline V gives CDR1 LGHNA, CDR2 YNFKEQ. The CDR3 region has the DNA TGTGCCAGCAGCCAAGAAAGTGGACAGGCGCTTGCTAATGAAAAACTGTTTTTT. It translates to CASSQESGQALANEKLFF.

The chain carries TRBV2 and TRBJ2-4; D possibly matches TRBD1 or TRBD2 (5 bases each). Trimming stripped 6 bases from V and 5 bases from J, with 8 bases between. CDR3 length equals 12 residues. CDR1 is SNHLY, CDR2 FYNNEI, per germline. The CDR3 nucleotides are TGTGCCAGCAGGGGGGACGAAAACATTCAGTACTTC. The encoded protein is CASRGDENIQYF.

V gene TRBV19 combines with J gene TRBJ2-7; possibly TRBD1 for D (6 bases). CDR3 length equals 17 residues. Per the germline V gene, CDR1 is LNHDA and CDR2 is SQIVND (reference sequence). V lost 3 bases and J 5 bases, leaving 23 bases between the germline ends. DNA for the CDR3: TGTGCCAGTAGTATCGGTAAGGGGACACCCAAAGGCAACGAGCAGTACTTC. It encodes CASSIGKGTPKGNEQYF.

The chain links TRBV4-2 to TRBJ2-3; D gene ambiguous. The V gene lost 0 bases and the J gene lost 10 bases, with 14 bases spanning the gap. The CDR3 is 14 residues long. Germline CDR1 is LGHNA and CDR2 is YNFKEQ. Here the CDR3 reads CASSQDLGRRSQYF. The CDR3 DNA sequence: TGTGCCAGCAGCCAAGATCTGGGCCGCAGGTCGCAGTATTTT.

This chain uses TRBV27 with TRBJ1-5; D is unclear. Germline V gene lookup returns CDR1 MNHEY and CDR2 SMNVEV (reference sequence). The CDR3 is made up of 15 amino acids. Trimming cost V 5 bases and J 0 bases, with 11 bases left between them. CDR3 coding DNA: TGTGCCAGCAGTCTAGGAGGACCTAGCAATCAGCCCCAGCATTTT. The encoded protein is CASSLGGPSNQPQHF.

The gene calls are TRBV19 and TRBJ2-7, with TRBD1 as a possible D gene (6 bases). This CDR3 comprises 13 residues. The ends were cut back, 1 base at V and 7 bases at J, with 11 bases in the middle. From germline, CDR1 is LNHDA and CDR2 SQIVND (reference sequence). CDR3 sequence (DNA): TGTGCCAGTAGTATAGTGGACAGAGTAGAGCAGTACTTC. It codes for CASSIVDRVEQYF.

The rearrangement uses TRBV6-5 and TRBJ1-1; D remains ambiguous. V was cut by 2 bases and J by 9 bases, with 7 bases left in between. Germline V gives CDR1 MNHEY, CDR2 SVGAGI. This CDR3 region has 11 residues. The CDR3 sequence: CASSYGTQAFF. The DNA for the CDR3 is TGTGCCAGCAGTTACGGTACCCAAGCTTTCTTT.

The chain couples TRBV9 to TRBJ1-2, with D perhaps TRBD1 (5 bases). Germline V CDR1 and CDR2: SGDLS, YYNGEE. The CDR3 length is 15 residues. Deletions cut 6 bases from V and 4 bases from J, with 19 bases between. The CDR3 loop reads CASTNNWDRGYGYTF. The CDR3 DNA reads TGTGCCAGCACCAATAACTGGGACCGAGGCTATGGCTACACCTTC.

The gene calls are TRBV5-1 and TRBJ2-5; 10 bases agree with TRBD2. There are 16 residues in the CDR3. V lost 0 bases, J lost 0 bases, and 2 bases stayed unmatched. Germline assignment: CDR1 SGHRS and CDR2 YFSETQ. This CDR3 is CASSLGTSGNQETQYF. The CDR3 region has the DNA TGCGCCAGCAGCTTGGGGACTAGCGGAAACCAAGAGACCCAGTACTTC.

The chain links TRBV18 to TRBJ2-7, with D possibly matching TRBD1 (6 bases). V dropped 4 bases and J dropped 7 bases, with 11 bases sitting between them. The CDR3 spans 12 residues. CDR1 and CDR2 from the germline V gene are KGHSH and LQKENI. In nucleotides, the CDR3 is TGTGCCAGCTCACGCGACAGGACAGAGCAGTACTTC. Translated, it gives CASSRDRTEQYF.

This chain uses TRBV4-2 with TRBJ2-3; 12 bases are shared with TRBD2. The CDR3 loop spans 17 amino acids. In germline, CDR1 is LGHNA, CDR2 YNFKEQ. V dropped 4 bases and J dropped 3; count of bases not matched to a gene: 8. CDR3 sequence reads: CASSPGLAGGFTDTQYF. The CDR3 DNA is TGTGCCAGCAGCCCGGGACTAGCGGGTGGATTTACAGATACGCAGTATTTT.

This clone was observed once. The chain carries TRBV5-1 and TRBJ2-7, with D unresolved. Germline V gene sequence: CDR1 SGHRS, CDR2 YFSETQ. V lost 0 bases to trimming and J lost 2 bases, with 9 bases between them. The CDR3 is 14 residues long. CDR3: CASSLEIPPYEQYF. CDR3 nucleotides: TGCGCCAGCAGCTTGGAGATTCCGCCCTACGAGCAGTACTTC.

CDR3 bases: TGTGCCAGCAGTTACTCGATTACAGGGGCTGGCCATACGCAGTATTTT. Translating it yields CASSYSITGAGHTQYF. This rearrangement joins TRBV6-5 to TRBJ2-3, with TRBD1 matching over 7 bases. The CDR3 runs 16 residues. Germline V lookup: CDR1 MNHEY, CDR2 SVGAGI. Unmatched junction bases numbered 10, after V lost 0 bases and J lost 7 bases.

This chain joins TRBV19 and TRBJ1-1, with D unclear. CDR3 length equals 14 residues. The germline V and J ends were trimmed by 3 bases and 0 bases, with 8 bases remaining between them. Germline V gene data show CDR1 as LNHDA and CDR2 as SQIVND (reference sequence). CDR3 residues: CASSMGYLNTEAFF. The CDR3 bases are TGTGCCAGTAGTATGGGGTATTTGAACACTGAAGCTTTCTTT.

The chain uses TRBV5-6 and TRBJ1-5, with 8 bases fitting TRBD1. The CDR3 runs to 15 residues. V gave up 3 bases and J gave up 5 bases; unmatched junction bases: 7. The germline gives CDR1 SGHDT, CDR2 YYEEEE. Here the CDR3 reads CASSSRGRGDQPQHF. CDR3 DNA: TGTGCCAGCAGCTCCAGGGGGCGCGGGGATCAGCCCCAGCATTTT.

This clone came up once. The chain employs TRBV20-1 and TRBJ1-2; D gene unclear. V was pared by 0 bases and J by 5 bases, with 4 bases between. There are 11 residues in the CDR3. CDR1 is DFQATT, CDR2 SNEGSKA, per germline (reference sequence). CDR3 residues: CSARETYGYTF. DNA for the CDR3: TGCAGTGCTAGAGAGACTTATGGCTACACCTTC.

The chain combines TRBV7-6 with TRBJ2-1; D may be TRBD2 (6 bases). Trimming shortened V by 1 base and J by 9 bases, and 16 bases separated the two germline ends. CDR3 size: 15 residues. CDR1 and CDR2 (germline): SGHVS, FNYEAQ. The CDR3 DNA is TGTGCCAGCAGCTTAGTGCAGGGAGGCCGAGGTGAGCAGTTCTTC. It encodes CASSLVQGGRGEQFF.

This sequence joins TRBV6-1 and TRBJ2-5; D unresolved. This CDR3 comprises 13 residues. CDR1 and CDR2 (germline): MNHNS, SASEGT. Trimming removed 3 bases at V and 5 bases at J, with 10 bases between. In DNA form, the CDR3 reads TGTGCCAGCAGTGAGACAAGAAGGGAGACCCAGTACTTC. Translating gives CASSETRRETQYF.

V is TRBV2 and J is TRBJ1-4, with D unclear. The V gene's germline CDR1 is SNHLY and CDR2 FYNNEI. The CDR3 consists of 12 residues. Trimming cost V 8 bases and J 7 bases, with 11 bases left between them. As DNA, the CDR3 is TGTGCCAGCGCCCGCGGAGGTGAAAAACTGTTTTTT. The encoded protein is CASARGGEKLFF.

V usage is TRBV5-1 and J usage is TRBJ2-2; a weak D match, TRBD2 (6 bases). The CDR3 spans 16 residues. Trimming removed 0 bases from V and 1 base from J, with 10 bases in between. The V gene's germline CDR1 is SGHRS and CDR2 YFSETQ. CDR3 protein: CASSLAAGRNTGELFF. CDR3 in DNA: TGCGCCAGCAGCTTGGCCGCGGGGAGGAACACCGGGGAGCTGTTTTTT.